Presented here are 8 T cell receptor beta chains from one specimen sequenced in a study of graft-versus-host responses after intestinal transplantation. Measured with immunoSEQ multiplex PCR; TCRdb has only the in-frame clones, and not every one. The sample holds about 81,000 clones; 85% to 90% are singletons and the top ten take 0.3% to 0.4%. No antigen has been assigned to these receptors. Specimen: unstimulated CD4+ T cells sorted from spleen or lymph node cells, collected before intestinal transplant. These receptors all come from a human donor who received an intestinal transplant.

The CDR3 DNA reads TGTGCCAGCAGTGACAGGGCCGGTCAGCCCCAGCATTTT. The encoded protein is CASSDRAGQPQHF. V is TRBV28 and J is TRBJ1-5; 7 bases line up with TRBD1. Germline V gene data show CDR1 as MDHEN and CDR2 as SYDVKM. This CDR3 region has 13 residues. V gave up 5 bases and J gave up 6 bases; unmatched junction bases: 4. Supplemented by reference TRBV28 and TRBJ1-5, the full variable domain reads DVKVTQSSRYLVKRTGEKVFLECVQDMDHENMFWYRQDPGLGLRLIYFSYDVKMKEKGDIPEGYSVSREKKERFSLILESASTNQTSMYLCASSDRAGQPQHFGDGTRLSIL.

The genes are TRBV7-8 and TRBJ2-5; 10 nucleotides agree with TRBD2. The V gene's germline CDR1 is SGHVS and CDR2 FQNEAQ. V shed 5 bases and J 4 bases; nucleotides not matched to a gene: 4. CDR3 length equals 14 residues. CDR3 coding DNA: TGTGCCAGCAGCCCGCGGACTAGCGGAGAGACCCAGTACTTC. Protein sequence: CASSPRTSGETQYF.

This clone was seen a few times. The chain couples TRBV28 to TRBJ2-5; 8 bases agree with TRBD1. V was clipped by 6 bases and J by 5 bases; unmatched bases: 8. Per germline, CDR1 MDHEN and CDR2 SYDVKM. There are 14 residues in the CDR3. The DNA for the CDR3 is TGTGCCAGCAGCTCCCCGGACAGGGCGGAGACCCAGTACTTC. Its translation is CASSSPDRAETQYF.

The chain carries TRBV1 and TRBJ2-7; the table's D gene call, TRBD2, was not cross checked with the DNA. TRBV1 is a known pseudogene. This CDR3 comprises 17 residues. Here the CDR3 reads CTSSHPGRQSINYEQYF. CDR3 DNA sequence: TGCACCAGCAGCCACCCTGGGAGACAAAGCATAAACTACGAGCAGTACTTC.

The genes are TRBV28 and TRBJ1-1, with 8 bases matching TRBD1. The length of the CDR3 is 17 residues. Germline V lookup: CDR1 MDHEN, CDR2 SYDVKM. Unmatched junction bases numbered 23, after V lost 6 bases and J lost 11 bases. The CDR3 nucleotides read TGTGCCAGCAGCCGCCCCCTGACAGGGACAGGTGTCTCGGGTGCTTTCTTT. Amino acids: CASSRPLTGTGVSGAFF.

V usage is TRBV28 and J usage is TRBJ1-2, with D maybe TRBD1 (6 bases). The CDR3 length is 13 residues. The germline V gene encodes CDR1 MDHEN and CDR2 SYDVKM. The germline V and J ends were trimmed by 7 bases and 3 bases, with 12 bases remaining between them. The DNA for the CDR3 is TGTGCCAGCAATGGGGGCGGTTACTATGGCTACACCTTC. Translation: CASNGGGYYGYTF.

The chain links TRBV2 to TRBJ2-7; D not resolved. Germline V lookup: CDR1 SNHLY, CDR2 FYNNEI. The CDR3 is 13 amino acids. V was cut by 6 bases and J by 2 bases, with 11 bases left in between. CDR3 loop: CASRGNGAYEQYF. CDR3 nucleotide sequence: TGTGCCAGCAGAGGTAACGGAGCCTACGAGCAGTACTTC.

The V gene is TRBV9, the J gene TRBJ1-2; perhaps TRBD1 as D (6 bases). Trimming shortened V by 0 bases and J by 7 bases, and 19 bases separated the two germline ends. Germline CDR1 and CDR2: SGDLS and YYNGEE. The CDR3 is 16 amino acids. CDR3 amino acids: CASSVGHSGGDGGYTF. CDR3 nucleotides: TGTGCCAGCAGCGTAGGACATTCGGGGGGCGACGGTGGCTACACCTTC.